This TCR beta chain was identified in a study of T cells in Graves' hyperthyroidism and ophthalmopathy. About the research overall: Blood was drawn when the patient was first diagnosed and still untreated. Study findings and constraints: Ophthalmopathy could be told apart from stable hyperthyroidism with a 13 V-J model.

The hyperthyroidism was newly diagnosed and had lasted under 2 months; the patients were aged 18 to 65. Uncontrolled infection, other autoimmune disease, pregnancy or lactation led to exclusion. A remark on this clonotype: Its antigen is not identified.

The CDR3 length is 15 residues. Germline assignment: CDR1 SNHLY and CDR2 FYNNEI. Trimming cost V 5 bases and J 4 bases, with 17 bases left between them. RNA transcripts provided the source from which TCR beta CDR3 regions were amplified. TCR CDR3 regions were first amplified by RT-PCR with HTBI primers. TCRdb redid the calling of the multiplex PCR reads with MiXCR, one entry per CDR3 protein. Among roughly 380,000 distinct CDR3 sequences listed, around 15% were seen once. The chain couples TRBV2 to TRBJ1-2, with D perhaps matching TRBD1 (5 bases). Sequenced: blood. This receptor was identified in a woman aged 18-29 years with Graves' hyperthyroidism. CDR3 nucleotides: TGTGCCAGCAGTAAAAATCAGGGATCTGGCTATGGCTACACCTTC. It yields the protein CASSKNQGSGYGYTF.